The T cell receptor (beta chain) under discussion was sequenced for a study of blood T cell repertoires in COVID-19. As for the study in general: The cDNA or gDNA used as material had been derived from T cells, B-cell-depleted T cells, or PBMCs.

Per the study methods: Reference gene primer amplification yielded estimated nucleated cell counts. The table came from immunoSEQ multiplex PCR; TCRdb's copy has only in-frame clones and leaves some out. D and trimming were read from the DNA, whereas the V and J calls and clone size are those reported in that table. The repertoire holds about 63,000 clones, with roughly 85% as singletons. V lost 2 bases to trimming and J lost 6 bases, with 15 bases between them. Per germline, CDR1 LNHDA and CDR2 SQIVND (reference sequence). This CDR3 is built from 15 residues. The sample was peripheral blood. The rearrangement uses TRBV19 and TRBJ2-3; D not resolved. The TCR sequence derives from a human donor in a cohort sampled during active COVID-19. The CDR3: CASSIFGAAGDTQYF. In DNA, the CDR3 is TGTGCCAGTAGTATATTTGGAGCTGCTGGGGATACGCAGTATTTT.